A single sample gave rise to the 2 T cell receptor beta chains below, sequenced in a study of HIV-infected patients and healthy controls. Approximately 510 ng RNA was reverse transcribed with alpha and beta constant-region primers. Separate chain-specific third strand synthesis with multiplexing indices produced the alpha and beta libraries. Using its own MiXCR run on the 5' RACE reads, TCRdb lists one record per CDR3 protein. This sample carries about 15,000 distinct CDR3 sequences, around 6.7% of them seen once, and the ten largest clones take approximately 8.3%. All unsorted peripheral T cells were captured because whole blood was used without fractionation. Material for sequencing was blood. These receptor sequences come from an adult in good health.

This clonotype was seen ten or more times. The chain is built from TRBV6-5 and TRBJ2-7; the D is unclear. This CDR3 comprises 13 residues. Trimming removed 0 bases at V and 3 bases at J, with 6 bases between. Germline CDR1 MNHEY, CDR2 SVGAGI. CDR3 DNA: TGTGCCAGCAGTTACTCGACGGACTACGAGCAGTACTTC. Protein sequence: CASSYSTDYEQYF.

There are many counts of this clonotype. The chain links TRBV29-1 to TRBJ2-2, with unresolved D. Trimming shortened V by 4 bases and J by 4 bases, and 10 bases separated the two germline ends. Germline assignment: CDR1 SQVTM and CDR2 ANQGSEA. The length of the CDR3 is 13 residues. The CDR3: CSVGSDGTGELFF. CDR3 coding DNA: TGCAGCGTTGGGAGTGACGGCACCGGGGAGCTGTTTTTT.